The present T cell receptor beta chain was sequenced within a study of T cell responses to AZD1222 COVID-19 vaccine. Whether given at about 4 or about 12 weeks, second doses were pooled. The table came from immunoSEQ multiplex PCR; TCRdb's copy has only in-frame clones and leaves some out. Here the sample spans about 42,000 clones, around four fifths being singletons. Regarding the study as a whole: Spike-spanning, vaccine-associated CD4 TCRs were dominant at 160-218 and 743-854. The donor cohort was predominantly white British with a female majority, and clonal diversity may have been underestimated. Once two AZD1222 doses were given, Spike-specific TCR breadth and depth went up.

Turning to this clone: Its antigen is unknown. The identical CDR3 is also encoded by other nucleotide sequences in the sample.

This CDR3 spans 12 amino acids. V dropped 3 bases and J dropped 4 bases, with 4 bases sitting between them. This receptor was obtained from an adult who received the AZD1222 COVID-19 vaccine. The chain has TRBV12-3 or TRBV12-4 and TRBJ1-5; D is unresolved. The sequenced sample was peripheral blood, obtained 28 days after the second AZD1222 dose. CDR3 coding DNA: TGTGCCAGCAGTTTTCAAAATCAGCCCCAGCATTTT. Amino acids: CASSFQNQPQHF.